This T cell receptor (beta chain) was identified in a study of blood T cell repertoires in COVID-19. CDR3 length: 15 residues. V lost 0 bases and J 8 bases, leaving 11 bases between the germline ends. CDR1 is KGHSY and CDR2 is FQNENV in the germline V gene. Original processing notes: By means of reference gene primer amplification, nucleated cell counts were estimated. Repertoires were generated with immunoSEQ multiplex PCR, while TCRdb's copy carries only in-frame clones and drops some. V, J and clone size were drawn from that table, and D and trimming were deduced from the DNA. The table lists some 200,000 clones, roughly 90% of them singletons.

This sequence was found in a woman between 35 and 50 years old with acute or convalescent COVID-19. The chain is built from TRBV16 and TRBJ1-6, with D possibly matching TRBD1 (6 bases). Source material: peripheral blood. CDR3 coding DNA: TGTGCCAGCAGCCAATCCCTGGGGGCGGATTCACCCCTCCACTTT. Protein product: CASSQSLGADSPLHF.